The T cell receptor (beta chain) under discussion was sequenced for a study of cytomegalovirus exposure and HLA in healthy donors. The wider study: A prior study identified 120 million or so unique TCR beta sequences from 200 million or so T cells.

About this clone: Its antigen is still unknown.

The ends lost 3 bases at V and 3 bases at J; junction bases unmatched: 1. The germline gives CDR1 SNHLY, CDR2 FYNNEI. There are 13 residues in the CDR3. Overall study results and limits: Prior analysis indicated that the majority of TCR beta V segments exhibited productivity approximately 87% or approximately 30% of the time. Most subjects had HLA-A and HLA-B alleles reportedly predicted accurately by TCR beta sequences.

With 60 Vbeta and 13 Jbeta primers, the PCR was carried out. The assay was immunoSEQ multiplex PCR, and TCRdb's table has in-frame clones only and misses some. The table includes about 57,000 clones, 65% to 80% detected once. Material for sequencing was PBMCs. The gene calls are TRBV2 and TRBJ1-2; 7 positions agree with TRBD1. This TCR came from a woman aged 30 to 39 in good health and CMV-seronegative. CDR3 amino acids: CASSDRGDYGYTF. The DNA for the CDR3 is TGTGCCAGCAGTGACAGGGGGGACTATGGCTACACCTTC.